This TCR beta chain was captured in a study of T cell changes during pregnancy in multiple sclerosis. The repertoire was sequenced with immunoSEQ multiplex PCR; TCRdb's copy has only in-frame clones and lacks some. The profile shows 55,000 to 80,000 clones, around 94% of them singletons. Germline V CDR1 and CDR2: MNHEY, SMNVEV (reference sequence). The trim removed 4 bases at V and 1 base at J, leaving 12 bases unmatched. This CDR3 is built from 18 residues. This clonotype was sampled from a female donor with multiple sclerosis, enrolled in a pregnancy study. Here the sequenced sample was peripheral blood, taken in the third trimester of pregnancy. The chain recombines TRBV27 with TRBJ1-1; 10 bases are a match to TRBD1. The CDR3 is CASSSKGTGEDPNTEAFF. CDR3 sequence (DNA): TGTGCCAGCAGTTCCAAGGGGACAGGGGAGGACCCGAACACTGAAGCTTTCTTT.